This T cell receptor beta chain was retrieved from a study of blood T cell dynamics during melanoma immunotherapy. Germline V lookup: CDR1 MGHRA, CDR2 YSYEKL. The CDR3 is 15 residues long. Trimming removed 4 bases from V and 5 bases from J, with 16 bases in between. Findings and caveats of the study: PBMC repertoires of eventual disease-control patients split at W3 into clonality or diversity gains. Clones driving repertoire changes may be melanoma-specific or general immune activation.

As concerns this clone: Its antigen is unidentified.

Profiling relied on immunoSEQ multiplex PCR, and the TCRdb table lists in-frame clones only, not all of them. The table shows several thousand clones, with approximately 90% occurring only once. The time point here: week 3, after first cycle of checkpoint inhibitor. Patients with prior systemic cancer treatment, concomitant immunosuppressants, or other active malignancies were excluded. This receptor was obtained from a human donor with melanoma. This sample comprised blood, obtained from a patient treated with checkpoint blockade. The V and J genes are TRBV4-1 and TRBJ2-3; D is unresolved. CDR3 DNA sequence: TGCGCCAGCAGCCGAGAGGTGGGGATGGGAGATACGCAGTATTTT. This sequence encodes CASSREVGMGDTQYF.